Ten or more counts support the clone carrying this T cell receptor beta chain. Its cognate antigen is unknown. Sequenced patients had shown CD8+CD57+ cell expansion by flow cytometry. The data originate from a study of CD8+CD57+ T cells in acquired aplastic anemia. Study observations and caveats: In common between the patients and the controls were more than 25 CD8+ CDR3 sequences.

V lost 3 bases, J lost 8 bases, and 4 bases stayed unmatched. The CDR3 spans 14 residues. The germline gives CDR1 SGHTA, CDR2 FQGTGA. Genomic DNA, the template, was used for profiling of the TCR beta VDJ and CDR3. Each CDR3 protein is one row after TCRdb ran MiXCR on the reads. The table lists 150,000 to 200,000 distinct CDR3 sequences, roughly 48% of them singletons. What was sequenced was sorted CD4+, CD8+, or CD8+CD57+ T cells (not recorded which) from PBMCs. This chain uses TRBV7-3 with TRBJ1-2, with 12 bases identical to TRBD1. This sequence originates from a human donor with aplastic anemia. In DNA, the CDR3 is TGTGCCAGCAGCTTGGGACAGGGGGCTGAAGGCTACACCTTC. It yields the protein CASSLGQGAEGYTF.